The 25 T cell receptor beta chains listed next were all sequenced from one sample in a study of long-term antiretroviral therapy in people with HIV (dated 2022 in TCRdb). The immunoSEQ hsTCRB v3.0 assay was used at survey level resolution to sequence the TRB variable region. The table was pulled from immuneACCESS by TCRdb, which kept in-frame rearrangements only. Such tables lose some clones; where checked, under half of the loss comes from unresolved V genes, and the rest has no known cause. This sample is represented by about 35,000 clones; roughly 79% of them were singletons. 3% to 3.5% of the sample comes from the top ten. The input for sequencing was unsorted PBMCs, taken 3 years after starting antiretroviral therapy. These receptors were collected from a man aged 45-65 years with HIV.

CDR3 sequence (DNA): TGTGCCATCAGCTGGGACAATGCCTACGAGCAGTACTTC. It yields the protein CAISWDNAYEQYF. This chain uses TRBV10-3 with TRBJ2-7; the D gene is possibly TRBD1 (6 bases). Trimming shortened V by 6 bases and J by 2 bases, and 11 bases separated the two germline ends. CDR1 is ENHRY and CDR2 is SYGVKD in the germline V gene. CDR3 length: 13 amino acids.

The chain is built from TRBV10-3 and TRBJ2-7, with 14 bases lining up with TRBD2. V shed 4 bases, J shed 7 bases, and the junction held 3 bases outside the gene matches. The germline V gene has CDR1 ENHRY and CDR2 SYGVKD. CDR3 length: 14 amino acids. The CDR3 coding sequence is TGTGCCATCAGTGGACTAGCGGGAGGGGAAGAGCAGTACTTC. This gives the protein CAISGLAGGEEQYF.

This clone was counted a few times. The rearrangement uses TRBV19 and TRBJ1-6; D gene unclear. The V gene lost 3 bases and the J gene lost 10 bases, with 13 bases spanning the gap. The CDR3 loop spans 14 amino acids. The V gene's germline CDR1 is LNHDA and CDR2 SQIVND (reference sequence). CDR3 sequence reads: CASSIRGVNSPLHF. CDR3 nucleotide sequence: TGTGCCAGTAGTATCCGGGGTGTTAACTCACCCCTCCACTTT.

V is TRBV7-2 and J is TRBJ2-1; perhaps D is TRBD1 or TRBD2 (5 bases each). Trimming took 0 bases from V and 15 from J, leaving 15 bases between them. Germline lookup yields CDR1 SGHTA and CDR2 FQGNSA. The length of the CDR3 is 13 residues. CDR3: CASSLARQGVAFF. The CDR3 DNA follows: TGTGCCAGCAGCTTAGCACGCCAGGGAGTTGCGTTCTTC.

This chain connects TRBV10-1 to TRBJ1-5; 9 bases are shared with TRBD1. The CDR3 runs 16 residues. Germline trimming cut 2 bases from V and 5 bases from J; bases unmatched to any gene: 7. Germline lookup yields CDR1 WNHNN and CDR2 SYGVQD (reference sequence). The CDR3 here is CASSENLQGAYQPQHF. In DNA form, the CDR3 reads TGCGCCAGCAGTGAGAACCTACAGGGGGCTTATCAGCCCCAGCATTTT.

The chain recombines TRBV7-2 with TRBJ2-7; a possible D gene is TRBD2 (6 bases). Germline CDR1 reads SGHTA; CDR2 reads FQGNSA. Trimming took 5 bases from V and 7 from J, leaving 9 bases between them. This CDR3 has 11 residues. CDR3 in DNA: TGTGCCAGCAGCGTGGGACTTGAGCAGTACTTC. Its translation is CASSVGLEQYF.

The chain combines TRBV15 with TRBJ1-3, with D perhaps matching TRBD1 (6 bases). The CDR3 loop spans 16 amino acids. Germline V gives CDR1 LNHNV, CDR2 YYDKDF (reference sequence). V was clipped by 3 bases and J by 4 bases, with 16 bases between them. CDR3 in amino acids: CATSRIVGGRGNTIYF. The CDR3 nucleotides are TGTGCCACCAGCAGGATTGTGGGGGGCAGAGGAAACACCATATATTTT.

The gene calls are TRBV23-1 and TRBJ1-1, with D possibly matching TRBD1 (5 bases). TRBV23-1 is given ORF status, its function remaining uncertain. This CDR3 has 16 residues. The germline V and J ends were trimmed by 6 bases and 4 bases, with 21 bases remaining between them. The CDR3 DNA reads as TGCGCCAGCAGCCCCCACGACAGAGTTAATTCCACTGAAGCTTTCTTT. Amino acids: CASSPHDRVNSTEAFF.

The chain joins TRBV14 to TRBJ1-2, with D unclear. CDR3 size: 15 residues. The germline V gene encodes CDR1 SGHDN and CDR2 FVKESK. Deletions cut 2 bases from V and 5 bases from J, with 15 bases between. CDR3 loop: CASSQTLTSHYGYTF. The CDR3, as DNA: TGTGCCAGCAGCCAAACCTTAACTTCTCATTATGGCTACACCTTC.

The rearrangement links TRBV19 to TRBJ1-5; D is unresolved. V lost 1 base and J 6 bases, leaving 10 bases between the germline ends. Germline V gene lookup returns CDR1 LNHDA and CDR2 SQIVND (reference sequence). The CDR3 consists of 14 residues. The CDR3 loop reads CASSIGERLQPQHF. The DNA of the CDR3 is TGTGCCAGTAGTATAGGCGAACGTCTTCAGCCCCAGCATTTT.

The V and J genes are TRBV28 and TRBJ2-7, with D perhaps matching TRBD2 (6 bases). The CDR3 is made up of 15 amino acids. Germline CDR1 is MDHEN and CDR2 is SYDVKM. Trimming removed 5 bases at V and 2 bases at J, with 16 bases between. The CDR3 loop reads CASSASGTWPYEQYF. The CDR3 DNA reads TGTGCCAGCAGTGCCTCCGGGACTTGGCCCTACGAGCAGTACTTC.

This chain joins TRBV28 and TRBJ2-1; D is undetermined. V dropped 3 bases and J dropped 6 bases, with 6 bases sitting between them. The CDR3 totals 12 residues. CDR1 MDHEN and CDR2 SYDVKM come from the germline V gene. The CDR3 is CASSFSVNEQFF. In nucleotides, the CDR3 is TGTGCCAGCAGTTTTTCTGTCAATGAGCAGTTCTTC.

The gene calls are TRBV6-1 and TRBJ1-4; the match to TRBD1 covers 12 bases. V dropped 4 bases and J dropped 0; count of bases not matched to a gene: 9. The CDR3 is 19 amino acids. CDR1 is MNHNS, CDR2 SASEGT, per germline. CDR3 sequence: CASSGDRDRGPATNEKLFF. Here the CDR3 DNA reads TGTGCCAGCAGTGGCGACCGGGACAGGGGGCCTGCAACTAATGAAAAACTGTTTTTT.

This clone was detected only once. The V and J genes are TRBV5-5 and TRBJ1-5; a possible D gene is TRBD1 (6 bases). This CDR3 contains 19 residues. Trimming removed 4 bases from V and 0 bases from J, with 23 bases in between. Germline V gene sequence: CDR1 SGHKS, CDR2 YYEKEE (reference sequence). This CDR3 reads CASSGHPGDIPISNQPQHF. For the CDR3, the DNA is TGTGCCAGCAGCGGCCACCCCGGGGACATACCTATTAGCAATCAGCCCCAGCATTTT.

This clone was observed a few times. The chain links TRBV9 to TRBJ2-7; D may be TRBD2 (6 bases). V gave up 2 bases and J gave up 2 bases, with 14 bases separating them. The CDR3 is made up of 15 amino acids. The germline V gene has CDR1 SGDLS and CDR2 YYNGEE. The CDR3 here is CASSVTGTPTYEQYF. CDR3 nucleotide sequence: TGTGCCAGCAGCGTGACCGGGACTCCCACCTACGAGCAGTACTTC.

The rearrangement links TRBV2 to TRBJ2-3; D may be TRBD2 (5 bases). The germline V gene has CDR1 SNHLY and CDR2 FYNNEI. CDR3 size: 14 residues. Trimming took 10 bases from V and 1 from J, leaving 15 bases between them. The CDR3 reads CATNPGFGTDTQYF. The CDR3 nucleotides are TGTGCCACTAACCCGGGGTTTGGCACAGATACGCAGTATTTT.

This clone was seen a few times. The chain carries TRBV5-1 and TRBJ1-1; maybe TRBD1 (5 bases). The V end lost 4 bases, the J end lost 0 bases, and 13 bases lay between the germline ends. In germline, CDR1 is SGHRS, CDR2 YFSETQ. The CDR3 runs 15 residues. Here the CDR3 reads CASSVRPGVNTEAFF. CDR3 nucleotide sequence: TGCGCCAGCAGCGTACGTCCGGGGGTGAACACTGAAGCTTTCTTT.

CDR3 residues: CASSLISSTDTQYF. The CDR3 nucleotides are TGCGCCAGCAGCCTAATATCTAGCACAGATACGCAGTATTTT. This chain joins TRBV5-1 and TRBJ2-3, with D unresolved. The CDR3 is made up of 14 amino acids. Germline V gene lookup returns CDR1 SGHRS and CDR2 YFSETQ. Trimming cost V 4 bases and J 0 bases, with 9 bases left between them.

This rearrangement joins TRBV7-2 to TRBJ2-5, with TRBD1 identical over 9 bases. The CDR3 sequence is 17 residues long. Per the germline V gene, CDR1 is SGHTA and CDR2 is FQGNSA. Unmatched junction bases numbered 15, after V lost 5 bases and J lost 5 bases. In DNA form, the CDR3 reads TGTGCCAGCAGCGCGTCGGCTTTACAGGGGGCAAGGGAGACCCAGTACTTC. Translation: CASSASALQGARETQYF.

This chain connects TRBV10-3 to TRBJ2-3; 9 bases line up with TRBD2. The CDR3 covers 15 residues. Germline V CDR1 and CDR2: ENHRY, SYGVKD. With 6 bases clipped from V and 0 bases from J, the junction kept 4 bases outside the gene matches. CDR3 nucleotide sequence: TGTGCCATCAGGCCGGGACTAGCAAGCACAGATACGCAGTATTTT. It is translated as CAIRPGLASTDTQYF.

The chain joins TRBV5-1 to TRBJ2-1, with 7 nucleotides matching TRBD1. CDR1 is SGHRS, CDR2 YFSETQ, per germline. V gave up 2 bases and J gave up 2 bases; unmatched junction bases: 4. This CDR3 comprises 15 residues. The CDR3 spells CASSLEGQPYNEQFF. The CDR3 nucleotides are TGCGCCAGCAGCTTAGAGGGACAGCCCTACAATGAGCAGTTCTTC.

V and J are TRBV5-1 and TRBJ2-2; tentatively, D is TRBD1 (5 bases). In germline, CDR1 is SGHRS, CDR2 YFSETQ. This CDR3 comprises 16 residues. V lost 2 bases and J lost 3, with 14 bases in between. The CDR3 loop reads CASSLLRARDTGELFF. CDR3 bases: TGCGCCAGCAGCTTATTAAGGGCCAGGGACACCGGGGAGCTGTTTTTT. Variable domain in full (rest from reference TRBV5-1 and TRBJ2-2): KAGVTQTPRYLIKTRGQQVTLSCSPISGHRSVSWYQQTPGQGLQFLFEYFSETQRNKGNFPGRFSGRQFSNSRSEMNVSTLELGDSALYLCASSLLRARDTGELFFGEGSRLTVL.

The genes are TRBV5-8 and TRBJ1-4, with D perhaps matching TRBD1 (5 bases). Germline lookup yields CDR1 SGHTS and CDR2 YDEGEE. The CDR3 loop spans 15 amino acids. V lost 3 bases to trimming and J lost 2 bases, with 11 bases between them. The CDR3, as DNA: TGTGCCAGCAGCTCCGGGGGTCGGACTAATGAAAAACTGTTTTTT. Translating gives CASSSGGRTNEKLFF.

The chain uses TRBV10-1 and TRBJ1-5; D is possibly TRBD1 (6 bases). The CDR3 sequence is 15 residues long. The germline V gene encodes CDR1 WNHNN and CDR2 SYGVQD (reference sequence). V shed 9 bases and J shed 3 bases, with 18 bases lying between them. Here the CDR3 DNA reads TGCGCCAGTTCTTTCACCGACAGGTTCAATCAGCCCCAGCATTTT. The encoded protein is CASSFTDRFNQPQHF.

The chain employs TRBV11-2 and TRBJ1-1; no reliable D call. V dropped 5 bases and J dropped 6 bases, with 13 bases sitting between them. The CDR3 is made up of 13 amino acids. Looked up from germline, CDR1 is SGHAT and CDR2 is FQNNGV. CDR3 amino acids: CASSPPDSPEAFF. The DNA for the CDR3 is TGTGCCAGCAGCCCACCCGACTCTCCTGAAGCTTTCTTT.